The rows below give T cell receptor beta chains drawn from one sample of a study of blood T cell repertoires in COVID-19. Sequencing used immunoSEQ multiplex PCR; TCRdb keeps in-frame clones, though not all of them. The repertoire consists of approximately 220,000 clones, with around 90% occurring once and the leading ten covering about 15%. Input material: PBMCs or T cells enriched from blood (not recorded which). Receptors originate from a man aged 25 to 45 who had been exposed to COVID-19. CDR3s include the opening cysteine and the closing phenylalanine or tryptophan. D genes are given only for firm matches. Some rows have no size entry. The others give once, few or many, or a class for an expanded clone.

D gene	J gene	clone size	V gene	CDR3 DNA	CDR3 protein
NA	TRBJ1-4	few	TRBV4-1	TGCGCCAGCAGCCAGACTTTCCGACAGCGAATTAATGAAAAACTGTTTTTT	CASSQTFRQRINEKLFF
TRBD1	TRBJ2-7	NA	TRBV6-2/TRBV6-3	TGTGCCAGCAGTTACGGGACAGAGGTATACGAGCAGTACTTC	CASSYGTEVYEQYF
NA	TRBJ2-1	NA	TRBV18	TGTGCCAGCTCCCCTCCGGGAGACAATGAGCAGTTCTTC	CASSPPGDNEQFF
NA	TRBJ2-7	NA	TRBV5-1	TGCGCCAGCAGCTTGTTGGACAGCCCTACCTACGAGCAGTACTTC	CASSLLDSPTYEQYF
TRBD1	TRBJ1-1	NA	TRBV4-2	TGTGCCAGCAGGATACAGGGGGCGGACACTGAAGCTTTCTTT	CASRIQGADTEAFF
NA	TRBJ2-1	NA	TRBV29-1	TGCAGCGTTTCCCGCGACAGGTCTGAGCAGTTCTTC	CSVSRDRSEQFF
NA	TRBJ1-6	NA	TRBV4-3	TGCGCCAGCAGCCAAGATGCCCTTAGGGAGTCACCCCTCCACTTT	CASSQDALRESPLHF
TRBD2	TRBJ2-5	few	TRBV4-2	TGTGCCAGCAGCCAAGATCGGGGGGGCCAAGAGACCCAGTACTTC	CASSQDRGGQETQYF
TRBD1	TRBJ2-7	once	TRBV7-6	TGTGCCAGCAGCAGACGACAGGGGACGGGCGAGCAGTACTTC	CASSRRQGTGEQYF
NA	TRBJ2-2	NA	TRBV9	TGTGCCAGCAGCGTAAGGTCCGGGAGCCTTTTCACCGGGGAGCTGTTTTTT	CASSVRSGSLFTGELFF
TRBD1	TRBJ2-2	NA	TRBV5-1	TGCGCCAGCAGCACAGACAGGGGGGTCACCGGGGAGCTGTTTTTT	CASSTDRGVTGELFF
NA	TRBJ1-1	NA	TRBV27	TGTGCCAGCAGCCCCACAGGGATTACTGAAGCTTTCTTT	CASSPTGITEAFF
TRBD2	TRBJ2-5	NA	TRBV4-1	TGCGCCAGCAGCCAAAGCGGGGGCGAGACCCAGTACTTC	CASSQSGGETQYF
TRBD2	TRBJ2-5	NA	TRBV19	TGTGCCAGTAGTATATGGACTAGTGAAGCTGAGACCCAGTACTTC	CASSIWTSEAETQYF
TRBD1	TRBJ1-1	NA	TRBV15	TGTGCCACCAGCCACAGACAGGGGATGACTGAAGCTTTCTTT	CATSHRQGMTEAFF
NA	TRBJ2-5	NA	TRBV7-6	TGTGCCAGCAGCTTCGGGCAGGGTGAGACCCAGTACTTC	CASSFGQGETQYF
TRBD2	TRBJ2-3	NA	TRBV7-3	TGTGCCAGCAGCTTAAACCCGGGACTAGCGGGCCCCACAGATACGCAGTATTTT	CASSLNPGLAGPTDTQYF
NA	TRBJ1-5	NA	TRBV7-2	TGTGCCAGCAGCCAAAATAGGGGGACGGGCAATCAGCCCCAGCATTTT	CASSQNRGTGNQPQHF
TRBD1	TRBJ1-6	NA	TRBV27	TGTGCCAGCAGTCCACGACCCGGGACAGCGAATTCACCCCTCCACTTT	CASSPRPGTANSPLHF
TRBD1	TRBJ2-1	NA	TRBV5-6	TGTGCCAGCAGCTCGCCAACCCCTGGACAGGGGGGATTGGGTGAGCAGTTCTTC	CASSSPTPGQGGLGEQFF
NA	TRBJ1-5	NA	TRBV21-1	TGTGCCAGCAAGGGGGGGACAGGGAATTATAGCAATCAGCCCCAGCATTTT	CASKGGTGNYSNQPQHF
TRBD1	TRBJ1-1	NA	TRBV5-4	TGTGCCAGCAGCATAGACAGGGGGCCGAACACTGAAGCTTTCTTT	CASSIDRGPNTEAFF
NA	TRBJ2-2	NA	TRBV7-9	TGTGCCAGCAGCGTCTGGCGGGCGAACACCGGGGAGCTGTTTTTT	CASSVWRANTGELFF
NA	TRBJ2-3	NA	TRBV27	TGTGCCAGCAGTATCGGTAGCACAGATACGCAGTATTTT	CASSIGSTDTQYF
TRBD1	TRBJ1-1	NA	TRBV19	TGTGCCAGTAGTTTTCAGGGGGGTGGTGGTACTGAAGCTTTCTTT	CASSFQGGGGTEAFF
TRBD2	TRBJ2-3	NA	TRBV9	TGTGCCAGCAGCGTAGGTTTAGCGGGGTCAGATACGCAGTATTTT	CASSVGLAGSDTQYF
NA	TRBJ1-2	NA	TRBV4-2	TGTGCCAGCAGCCAAGTCCGGGGTTCGAATGGCTACACCTTC	CASSQVRGSNGYTF
NA	TRBJ1-1	NA	TRBV30	TGTGCCTGGAGTCCGTCAGGGCCCGGGGCTTTCTTT	CAWSPSGPGAFF
TRBD2	TRBJ2-1	few	TRBV19	TGTGCCAGTAGTATAGTCCTTGGGGGGGTGAGGGAGCAGTTCTTC	CASSIVLGGVREQFF
TRBD2	TRBJ2-7	NA	TRBV7-9	TGTGCCAGCAGCCCCCTGAAAGGGAGGGTAGTGAACGAGCAGTACTTC	CASSPLKGRVVNEQYF
TRBD2	TRBJ2-2	NA	TRBV5-6	TGTGCCAGCAGCTGGGGGGCCGGACTAGCGGGCACCGGGGAGCTGTTTTTT	CASSWGAGLAGTGELFF
TRBD2	TRBJ2-1	NA	TRBV5-4	TGTGCCAGCAGTCTCGGGGGGGGCTCCTACAATGAGCAGTTCTTC	CASSLGGGSYNEQFF
NA	TRBJ2-1	NA	TRBV7-2	TGTGCCAGCACCCAGACTAGTACTGAGCAGTTCTTC	CASTQTSTEQFF
NA	TRBJ2-7	NA	TRBV2	TGTGCCAGCAGTGATCAGGGCTACGAGCAGTACTTC	CASSDQGYEQYF
TRBD1	TRBJ2-5	NA	TRBV4-2	TGTGCCAGCAGCCCCTTCTCCGGGACAGGGTCTACGGAGACCCAGTACTTC	CASSPFSGTGSTETQYF
NA	TRBJ2-1	NA	TRBV4-3	TGCGCCAGCAGCCAATACCCGTCAGGGGAAGGATCCAATGAGCAGTTCTTC	CASSQYPSGEGSNEQFF
NA	TRBJ2-1	NA	TRBV2	TGTGCCAGCAGCCCAGGAACCGGCGATGAGCAGTTCTTC	CASSPGTGDEQFF
TRBD1	TRBJ1-5	NA	TRBV7-2	TGTGCCAGCAGCTTAAGGGGACAGTCCAATCAGCCCCAGCATTTT	CASSLRGQSNQPQHF
NA	TRBJ2-3	NA	TRBV12-2	TGTGCAAGTCGCTATCTCCTAGCGGGGGGGTTAGATACGCAGTATTTT	CASRYLLAGGLDTQYF